This paragraph reports one TCR beta chain. The antigen is not known. The data were obtained in a study of Ad26.COV2.S vaccination and SARS-CoV-2 variants. Study at large: Donor joined the COV1001 Ad26.COV2.S trial arm. Intramuscularly, Ad26.COV2.S was given either once or twice, 56 days apart.

Described treatment: 19 received Ad26.COV2.S at low or high dose, single or two shots; a few received placebo; per-sample allocation not given. The study sampled participants on day 63 after the first vaccine or placebo injection. It was an adult aged 18-55 years in Boston who was the donor. The length of the CDR3 is 16 residues. The trim removed 3 bases at V and 5 bases at J, leaving 10 bases unmatched. From germline, CDR1 is LGHNA and CDR2 YSLEER. Assay: immunoSEQ multiplex PCR; the TCRdb copy retains only in-frame clones and omits some. The profile shows about 450,000 clones, 89% of them singletons. Study-level points and caveats: Researchers cautioned that TCR breadth and depth analyses may have underestimated total T cell responses.

The sequence was obtained from a person aged 18 to 65 who received the Ad26.COV2.S COVID-19 vaccine or a placebo. Sequencing was performed on peripheral blood, taken in a trial of Ad26.COV2.S vaccine versus placebo. V and J are TRBV4-3 and TRBJ2-3; 8 bases are a match to TRBD2. The CDR3 reads CASSHARAGVGDTQYF. In DNA, the CDR3 is TGCGCCAGCAGCCACGCCAGAGCGGGGGTGGGAGATACGCAGTATTTT.